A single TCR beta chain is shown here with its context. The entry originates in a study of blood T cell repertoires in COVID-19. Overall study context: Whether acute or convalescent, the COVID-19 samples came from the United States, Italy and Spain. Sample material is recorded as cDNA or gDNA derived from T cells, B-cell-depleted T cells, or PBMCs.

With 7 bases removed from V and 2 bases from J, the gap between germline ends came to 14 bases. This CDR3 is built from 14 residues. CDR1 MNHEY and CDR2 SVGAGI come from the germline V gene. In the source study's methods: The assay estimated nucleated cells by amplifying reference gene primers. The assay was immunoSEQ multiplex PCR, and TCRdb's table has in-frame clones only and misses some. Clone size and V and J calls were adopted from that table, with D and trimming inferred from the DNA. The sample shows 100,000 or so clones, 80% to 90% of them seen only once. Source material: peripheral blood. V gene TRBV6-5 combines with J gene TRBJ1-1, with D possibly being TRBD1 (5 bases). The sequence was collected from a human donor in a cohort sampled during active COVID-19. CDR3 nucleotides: TGTGCCAGCATTTCAGACAGCTCAAACACTGAAGCTTTCTTT. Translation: CASISDSSNTEAFF.